The TCR beta chain described here comes from a study of T-cell reconstitution after alpha-beta-depleted transplantation in children. Per germline, CDR1 DFQATT and CDR2 SNEGSKA (reference sequence). The CDR3 contains 13 residues. The V gene lost 0 bases and the J gene lost 1 base, with 7 bases spanning the gap. Preparation of the TCRbeta library involved a method that used unique molecular identifiers. TCRdb re-called the PCR reads with MiXCR, one entry per CDR3 protein. The sample includes 350,000 to 400,000 distinct CDR3 sequences, 13% of them seen just once. This clonotype occurred many times. The sequenced sample was PBMCs, obtained from the stem cell graft. The TCR was taken from a human donor who donated a stem cell graft to a child with Fanconi anemia. The V call is TRBV20-1, the J call TRBJ2-7; no clear D. This CDR3 is CSARDRLSYEQYF. Here the CDR3 DNA reads TGCAGTGCTAGAGACAGACTTTCCTACGAGCAGTACTTC.